This T cell receptor beta chain was recovered during a study of identical twins. TCRdb ran MiXCR on the 5' RACE reads and lists one entry per CDR3 protein. The repertoire holds more than 400,000 distinct CDR3 sequences, with 13% to 15% as singletons. All donors were healthy Caucasians. The CDR3 contains 13 residues. The ends were cut back, 6 bases at V and 7 bases at J, with 13 bases in the middle. General study findings and limits: Insertions ran lower in abundant cord blood beta clonotypes, though not in memory repertoires. Cross-sectional statistical analysis was relied on for the conclusions, without the same donors being followed.

This clonotype was counted ten times or more. The antigen remains unidentified. This sample was also put to use in a study of yellow fever vaccine responses in identical twins.

The clonotype was recovered from a woman under 30 in good health. Sequencing was performed on CD4+ T cells sorted from blood. V is TRBV12-3 or TRBV12-4 and J is TRBJ2-1; TRBD2 is a possible D gene (6 bases). The CDR3 bases are TGTGCCAGCAGGGGACTCCGCGGGAATGAGCAGTTCTTC. Protein sequence: CASRGLRGNEQFF.